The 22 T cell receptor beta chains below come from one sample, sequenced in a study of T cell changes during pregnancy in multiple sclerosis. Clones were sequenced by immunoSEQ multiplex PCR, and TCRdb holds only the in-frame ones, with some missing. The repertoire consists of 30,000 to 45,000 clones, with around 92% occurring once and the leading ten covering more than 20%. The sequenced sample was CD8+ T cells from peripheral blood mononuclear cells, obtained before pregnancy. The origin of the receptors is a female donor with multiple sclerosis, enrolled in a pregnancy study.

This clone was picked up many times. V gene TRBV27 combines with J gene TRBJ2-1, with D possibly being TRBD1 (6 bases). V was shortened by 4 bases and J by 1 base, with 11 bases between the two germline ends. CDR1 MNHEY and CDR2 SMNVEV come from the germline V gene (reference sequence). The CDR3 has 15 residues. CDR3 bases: TGTGCCAGCAGTTCCCGGGACAATTCCTACAATGAGCAGTTCTTC. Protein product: CASSSRDNSYNEQFF.

CDR3 sequence reads: CASSVGSERHEQYF. The DNA of the CDR3 is TGTGCCAGCAGTGTTGGCAGCGAGCGACACGAGCAGTACTTC. The J gene is TRBJ2-7, the V gene TRBV6-1; D gene uncertain. This CDR3 spans 14 amino acids. The V gene's germline CDR1 is MNHNS and CDR2 SASEGT. Trimming pared 4 bases from V and 5 bases from J, leaving 15 bases between.

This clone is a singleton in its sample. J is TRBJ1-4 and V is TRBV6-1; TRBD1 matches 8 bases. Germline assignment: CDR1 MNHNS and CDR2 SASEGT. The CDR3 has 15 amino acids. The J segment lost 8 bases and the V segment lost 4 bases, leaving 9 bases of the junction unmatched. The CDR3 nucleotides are TGTGCCAGCAGTGTCCACTCCAGGGGGCGGGAAAAACTGTTTTTT. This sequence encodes CASSVHSRGREKLFF.

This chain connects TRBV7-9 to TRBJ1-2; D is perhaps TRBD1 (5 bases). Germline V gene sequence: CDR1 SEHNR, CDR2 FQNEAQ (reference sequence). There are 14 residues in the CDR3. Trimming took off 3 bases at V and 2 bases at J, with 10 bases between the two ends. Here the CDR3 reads CASSFSDRNYGYTF. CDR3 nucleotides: TGTGCCAGCAGCTTCTCCGACAGAAACTATGGCTACACCTTC.

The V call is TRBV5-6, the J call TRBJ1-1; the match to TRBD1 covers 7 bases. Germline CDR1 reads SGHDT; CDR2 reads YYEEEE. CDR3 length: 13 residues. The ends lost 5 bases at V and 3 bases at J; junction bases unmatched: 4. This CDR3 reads CASRKGAHTEAFF. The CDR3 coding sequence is TGTGCCAGCAGAAAGGGGGCGCACACTGAAGCTTTCTTT.

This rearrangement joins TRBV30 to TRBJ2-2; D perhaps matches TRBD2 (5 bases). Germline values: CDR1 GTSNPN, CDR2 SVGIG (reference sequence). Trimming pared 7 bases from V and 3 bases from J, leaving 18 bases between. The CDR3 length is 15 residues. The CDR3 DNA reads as TGTGCCTACCGGGAAAAAGGTGGCTACACCGGGGAGCTGTTTTTT. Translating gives CAYREKGGYTGELFF. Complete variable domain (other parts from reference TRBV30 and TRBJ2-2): SQTIHQWPATLVQPVGSPLSLECTVEGTSNPNLYWYRQAAGRGLQLLFYSVGIGQISSEVPQNLSASRPQDRQFILSSKKLLLSDSGFYLCAYREKGGYTGELFFGEGSRLTVL.

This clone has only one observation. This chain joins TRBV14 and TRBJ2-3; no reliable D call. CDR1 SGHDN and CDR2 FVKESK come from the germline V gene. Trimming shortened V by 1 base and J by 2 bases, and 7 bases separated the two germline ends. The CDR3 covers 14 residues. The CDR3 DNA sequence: TGTGCCAGCAGCCAAGGAAGCACCACAGATACGCAGTATTTT. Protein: CASSQGSTTDTQYF.

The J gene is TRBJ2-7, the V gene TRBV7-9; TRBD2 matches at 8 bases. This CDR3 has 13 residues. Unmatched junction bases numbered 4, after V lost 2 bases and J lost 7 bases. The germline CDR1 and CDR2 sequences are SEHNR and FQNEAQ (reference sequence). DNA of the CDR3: TGTGCCAGCAGCTTAACGGGAGGGTGGGAGCAGTACTTC. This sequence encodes CASSLTGGWEQYF.

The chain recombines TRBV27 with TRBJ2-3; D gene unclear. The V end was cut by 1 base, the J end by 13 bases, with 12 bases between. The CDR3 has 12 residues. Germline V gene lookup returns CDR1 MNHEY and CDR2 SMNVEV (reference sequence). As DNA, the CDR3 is TGTGCCAGCAGTTTATATGGGCGTATGGAGTATTTT. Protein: CASSLYGRMEYF.

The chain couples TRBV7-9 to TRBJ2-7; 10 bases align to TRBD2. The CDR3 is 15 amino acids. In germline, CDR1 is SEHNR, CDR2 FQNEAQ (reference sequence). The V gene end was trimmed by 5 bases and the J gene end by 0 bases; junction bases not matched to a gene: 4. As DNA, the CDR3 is TGTGCCAGCAGCGGTACTAGCGGGAACTCCTACGAGCAGTACTTC. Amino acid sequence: CASSGTSGNSYEQYF.

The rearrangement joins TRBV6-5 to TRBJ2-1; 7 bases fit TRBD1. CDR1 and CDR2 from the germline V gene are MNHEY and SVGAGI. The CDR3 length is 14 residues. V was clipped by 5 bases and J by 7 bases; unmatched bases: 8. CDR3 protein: CASSATGARNEQFF. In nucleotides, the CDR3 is TGTGCCAGCAGTGCCACAGGGGCTCGGAATGAGCAGTTCTTC.

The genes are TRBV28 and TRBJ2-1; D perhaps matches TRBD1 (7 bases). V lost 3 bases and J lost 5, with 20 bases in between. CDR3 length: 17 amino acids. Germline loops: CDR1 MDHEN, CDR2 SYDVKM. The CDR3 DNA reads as TGTGCCAGCAGTTTCGGTGTACCTGGCAGGGGGGACAATGAGCAGTTCTTC. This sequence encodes CASSFGVPGRGDNEQFF.

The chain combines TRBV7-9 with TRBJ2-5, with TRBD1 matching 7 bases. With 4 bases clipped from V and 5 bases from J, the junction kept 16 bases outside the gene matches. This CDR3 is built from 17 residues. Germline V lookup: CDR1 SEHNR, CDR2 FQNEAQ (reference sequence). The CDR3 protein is CASSSNAQDRFWETQYF. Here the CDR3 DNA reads TGTGCCAGCAGCTCAAACGCCCAGGACAGGTTCTGGGAGACCCAGTACTTC.

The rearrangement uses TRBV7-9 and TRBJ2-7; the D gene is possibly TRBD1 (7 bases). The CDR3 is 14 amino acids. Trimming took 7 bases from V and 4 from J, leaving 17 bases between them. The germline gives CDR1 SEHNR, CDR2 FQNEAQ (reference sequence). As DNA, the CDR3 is TGTGCCAGCACCCCCCTCGCAGGGGGGTACGAGCAGTACTTC. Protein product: CASTPLAGGYEQYF. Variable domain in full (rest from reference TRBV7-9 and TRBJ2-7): DTGVSQNPRHKITKRGQNVTFRCDPISEHNRLYWYRQTLGQGPEFLTYFQNEAQLEKSRLLSDRFSAERPKGSFSTLEIQRTEQGDSAMYLCASTPLAGGYEQYFGPGTRLTVT.

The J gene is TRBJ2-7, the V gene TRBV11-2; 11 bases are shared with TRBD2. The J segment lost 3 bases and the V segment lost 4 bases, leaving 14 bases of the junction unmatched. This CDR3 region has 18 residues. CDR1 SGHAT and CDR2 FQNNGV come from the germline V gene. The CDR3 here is CASSSNAAGTSGVYEQYF. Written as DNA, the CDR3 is TGTGCCAGCAGCTCCAACGCTGCGGGGACTAGCGGAGTCTACGAGCAGTACTTC.

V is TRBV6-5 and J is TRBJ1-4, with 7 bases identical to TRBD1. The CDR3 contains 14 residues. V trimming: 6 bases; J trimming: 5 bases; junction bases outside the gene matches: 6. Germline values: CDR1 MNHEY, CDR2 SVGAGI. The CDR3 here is CASSRQGTNEKLFF. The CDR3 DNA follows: TGTGCCAGCAGCCGACAGGGTACGAATGAAAAACTGTTTTTT.

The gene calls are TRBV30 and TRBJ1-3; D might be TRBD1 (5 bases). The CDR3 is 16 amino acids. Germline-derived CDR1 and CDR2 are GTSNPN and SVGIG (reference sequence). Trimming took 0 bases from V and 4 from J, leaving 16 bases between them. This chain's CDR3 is CAWSVRGRVVGNTIYF. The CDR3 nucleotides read TGTGCCTGGAGTGTACGTGGCAGGGTAGTCGGAAACACCATATATTTT.

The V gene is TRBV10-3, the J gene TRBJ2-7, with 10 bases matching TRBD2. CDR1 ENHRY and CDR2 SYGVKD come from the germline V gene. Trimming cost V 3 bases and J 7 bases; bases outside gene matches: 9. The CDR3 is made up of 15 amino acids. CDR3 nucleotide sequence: TGTGCCATCAGTGATCTGGCTAGCGGGAGAGAGGAGCAGTACTTC. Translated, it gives CAISDLASGREEQYF.

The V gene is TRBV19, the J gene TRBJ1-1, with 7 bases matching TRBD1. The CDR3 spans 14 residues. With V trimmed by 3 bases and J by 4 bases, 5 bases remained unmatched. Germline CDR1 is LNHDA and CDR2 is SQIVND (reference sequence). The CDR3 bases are TGTGCCAGTAGTATTACCTCAGGGGGCACTGAAGCTTTCTTT. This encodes CASSITSGGTEAFF.

CDR3 nucleotide sequence: TGCGCCAGCAGCGCAACAGGGGGCTTTTACGAGCAGTACTTC. Protein product: CASSATGGFYEQYF. The genes are TRBV5-1 and TRBJ2-7, with 9 bases fitting TRBD1. CDR3 length: 14 residues. Germline V gene data show CDR1 as SGHRS and CDR2 as YFSETQ. J lost 4 bases, V lost 4 bases, and 6 bases had no gene match.

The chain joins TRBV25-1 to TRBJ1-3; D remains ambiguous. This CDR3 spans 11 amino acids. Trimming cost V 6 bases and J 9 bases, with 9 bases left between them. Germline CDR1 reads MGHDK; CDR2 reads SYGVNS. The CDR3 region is CASSAGATIYF. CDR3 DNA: TGTGCCAGCAGCGCAGGTGCCACCATATATTTT.

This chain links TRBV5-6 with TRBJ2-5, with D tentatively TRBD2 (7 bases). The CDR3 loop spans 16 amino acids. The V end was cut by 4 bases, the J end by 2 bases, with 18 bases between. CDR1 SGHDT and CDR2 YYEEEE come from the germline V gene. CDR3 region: CASSTLAGALQETQYF. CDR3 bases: TGTGCCAGCAGCACCTTGGCGGGGGCCCTACAAGAGACCCAGTACTTC.